Listed below are T cell receptor beta chains from one sample, sequenced in a study of blood T cell repertoires in COVID-19. Clones were read by immunoSEQ multiplex PCR, and TCRdb kept only the in-frame ones, dropping some. The table records about half a million clones, approximately 83% of them present only once. The sample taken for sequencing was peripheral blood. Receptor source: a human donor in a cohort sampled during active COVID-19. Each CDR3 is given with its conserved first and last residue. The order of the fields is J gene, V gene, clone size, D gene, CDR3 protein, CDR3 DNA. D genes are given only for firm matches. Expanded clones are given a class, and other clones once, few, many or no size at all.

J: TRBJ1-4
V: TRBV19
size: NA
D: NA
CDR3: CASSLGREHEKLFF
DNA: TGTGCCAGTAGTCTAGGTCGGGAACATGAAAAACTGTTTTTT

J: TRBJ2-3
V: TRBV27
size: NA
D: NA
CDR3: CASSLFYNTDTQYF
DNA: TGTGCCAGCAGTTTATTTTACAACACAGATACGCAGTATTTT

J: TRBJ2-5
V: TRBV7-8
size: NA
D: TRBD1
CDR3: CASSLARTGGETQYF
DNA: TGTGCCAGCAGCTTAGCTCGGACAGGGGGAGAGACCCAGTACTTC

J: TRBJ2-1
V: TRBV3-1/TRBV3-2
size: few
D: TRBD2
CDR3: CASSHEGSGSSEQFF
DNA: TGTGCCAGCAGCCACGAGGGTAGCGGGAGCAGTGAGCAGTTCTTC

J: TRBJ2-2
V: TRBV2
size: few
D: TRBD2
CDR3: CASRLIISGINTGELFF
DNA: TGTGCCAGCAGACTCATTATTAGCGGGATAAACACCGGGGAGCTGTTTTTT

J: TRBJ2-5
V: TRBV7-5
size: NA
D: NA
CDR3: CARSFIAVRRETQYF
DNA: TGTGCCAGAAGCTTTATCGCGGTAAGGCGGGAGACCCAGTACTTC

J: TRBJ1-2
V: TRBV3-1/TRBV3-2
size: once
D: NA
CDR3: CASSPRELYGYTF
DNA: TGTGCCAGCAGCCCCCGCGAGCTCTATGGCTACACCTTC

J: TRBJ1-1
V: TRBV4-3
size: NA
D: NA
CDR3: CASSHARPGYTEAFF
DNA: TGCGCCAGCAGCCACGCGAGGCCAGGGTACACTGAAGCTTTCTTT

J: TRBJ1-2
V: TRBV30
size: once
D: NA
CDR3: CAWVRSKGYYGYTF
DNA: TGTGCCTGGGTACGGAGTAAAGGCTACTATGGCTACACCTTC

J: TRBJ2-3
V: TRBV19
size: once
D: NA
CDR3: CASSTVGGGGSTDTQYF
DNA: TGTGCCAGTAGTACCGTCGGGGGAGGGGGAAGCACAGATACGCAGTATTTT

J: TRBJ2-1
V: TRBV7-2
size: NA
D: TRBD1
CDR3: CASSLFRGGVNNEQFF
DNA: TGTGCCAGCAGCTTATTTAGAGGGGGCGTCAACAATGAGCAGTTCTTC

J: TRBJ1-5
V: TRBV5-1
size: NA
D: TRBD1
CDR3: CASSLDRSNQPQHF
DNA: TGCGCCAGCAGCCTGGACAGGAGCAATCAGCCCCAGCATTTT

J: TRBJ2-2
V: TRBV9
size: NA
D: NA
CDR3: CASSADVDSNTGELFF
DNA: TGTGCCAGCAGCGCAGACGTGGACTCGAACACCGGGGAGCTGTTTTTT

J: TRBJ1-2
V: TRBV5-1
size: NA
D: NA
CDR3: CASSLDGNGYTF
DNA: TGCGCCAGCAGCTTGGACGGGAATGGCTACACCTTC

J: TRBJ1-5
V: TRBV7-9
size: many
D: NA
CDR3: CASSLAGVEGQPQHF
DNA: TGTGCCAGCAGCTTAGCAGGGGTGGAGGGACAGCCCCAGCATTTT

J: TRBJ2-3
V: TRBV4-2
size: NA
D: TRBD2
CDR3: CASSLLSTSGQDTQYF
DNA: TGTGCCAGCAGCCTACTATCGACTAGCGGGCAAGATACGCAGTATTTT

J: TRBJ2-6
V: TRBV6-1
size: NA
D: NA
CDR3: CASSVTGTAGANVLTF
DNA: TGTGCCAGCAGTGTAACCGGTACTGCCGGGGCCAACGTCCTGACTTTC

J: TRBJ2-5
V: TRBV28
size: NA
D: TRBD2
CDR3: CASSFAGGGRETQYF
DNA: TGTGCCAGCAGTTTTGCCGGGGGAGGGCGAGAGACCCAGTACTTC

J: TRBJ1-1
V: TRBV19
size: NA
D: NA
CDR3: CASTLRQLNTEAFF
DNA: TGTGCCAGTACCCTGAGGCAACTGAACACTGAAGCTTTCTTT

J: TRBJ2-7
V: TRBV6-1
size: few
D: NA
CDR3: CASSEQSGSSYEQYF
DNA: TGTGCCAGCAGTGAACAGAGCGGTAGCTCCTACGAGCAGTACTTC

J: TRBJ2-5
V: TRBV28
size: NA
D: NA
CDR3: CASSRQGGRQETQYF
DNA: TGTGCCAGCAGTCGTCAGGGGGGAAGACAAGAGACCCAGTACTTC

J: TRBJ2-7
V: TRBV12-3/TRBV12-4
size: NA
D: TRBD1
CDR3: CASRRTGPGEQYF
DNA: TGTGCCAGCAGGCGGACAGGGCCTGGCGAGCAGTACTTC

J: TRBJ1-6
V: TRBV7-6
size: once
D: NA
CDR3: CASSFLASSYNSPLHF
DNA: TGTGCCAGCAGCTTCCTTGCCAGCTCCTATAATTCACCCCTCCACTTT

J: TRBJ1-1
V: TRBV3-1/TRBV3-2
size: NA
D: TRBD1
CDR3: CASSQGTVSVGTEAFF
DNA: TGTGCCAGCAGCCAGGGGACAGTCTCGGTAGGTACTGAAGCTTTCTTT

J: TRBJ2-3
V: TRBV5-1
size: NA
D: TRBD1
CDR3: CASSFRDRGTDTQYF
DNA: TGCGCCAGCAGCTTCAGGGACAGGGGCACAGATACGCAGTATTTT

J: TRBJ1-1
V: TRBV12-5
size: NA
D: TRBD1
CDR3: CASGSGDRGLTEAFF
DNA: TGTGCTAGTGGTTCCGGGGACAGGGGGCTCACTGAAGCTTTCTTT

J: TRBJ2-1
V: TRBV30
size: NA
D: TRBD2
CDR3: CAWSGSSGRGYNEQFF
DNA: TGTGCCTGGAGTGGGTCTAGCGGGAGGGGATACAATGAGCAGTTCTTC

J: TRBJ2-7
V: TRBV29-1
size: NA
D: TRBD1
CDR3: CSVARTGGGEQYF
DNA: TGCAGCGTTGCGAGGACAGGGGGCGGCGAGCAGTACTTC

J: TRBJ1-1
V: TRBV7-3
size: NA
D: TRBD1
CDR3: CASSPGTGVEAFF
DNA: TGTGCCAGCAGCCCAGGGACAGGGGTTGAAGCTTTCTTT

J: TRBJ2-7
V: TRBV10-3
size: NA
D: NA
CDR3: CAISAGLGREQYF
DNA: TGTGCCATCAGTGCAGGGCTGGGAAGGGAGCAGTACTTC

J: TRBJ2-7
V: TRBV28
size: few
D: TRBD1
CDR3: CASSRGQGADYEQYF
DNA: TGTGCCAGCAGTCGAGGACAGGGGGCTGATTACGAGCAGTACTTC

J: TRBJ2-3
V: TRBV4-3
size: NA
D: TRBD2
CDR3: CASSQLAGSTDTQYF
DNA: TGCGCCAGCAGCCAATTAGCGGGGAGCACAGATACGCAGTATTTT

J: TRBJ2-5
V: TRBV6-5
size: NA
D: TRBD2
CDR3: CASSRVSGSGTQYF
DNA: TGTGCCAGCAGTCGGGTTAGCGGGAGCGGGACCCAGTACTTC

J: TRBJ2-7
V: TRBV30
size: NA
D: NA
CDR3: CAWSVGPYEQYF
DNA: TGTGCCTGGAGTGTGGGCCCCTACGAGCAGTACTTC

J: TRBJ2-3
V: TRBV10-1
size: few
D: TRBD2
CDR3: CASSEGGGRALTDTQYF
DNA: TGCGCCAGCAGTGAGGGAGGCGGGAGGGCCCTCACAGATACGCAGTATTTT

J: TRBJ2-1
V: TRBV28
size: NA
D: TRBD1
CDR3: CASRTGDRYNEQFF
DNA: TGTGCCAGCAGGACCGGGGACAGATACAATGAGCAGTTCTTC

J: TRBJ2-7
V: TRBV28
size: many
D: TRBD1
CDR3: CASGGQKMKSYEQYF
DNA: TGTGCCAGCGGGGGACAGAAGATGAAATCCTACGAGCAGTACTTC

J: TRBJ2-6
V: TRBV11-3
size: NA
D: NA
CDR3: CASSLDLRGSSGANVLTF
DNA: TGTGCCAGCAGCTTAGATCTCAGGGGTAGCTCTGGGGCCAACGTCCTGACTTTC

J: TRBJ2-7
V: TRBV25-1
size: NA
D: TRBD2
CDR3: CASSGTGGLTYEQYF
DNA: TGTGCCAGCAGTGGTACGGGGGGTCTGACCTACGAGCAGTACTTC

J: TRBJ1-4
V: TRBV5-4
size: NA
D: NA
CDR3: CASSHVGAELFF
DNA: TGTGCCAGCAGCCATGTGGGGGCGGAACTGTTTTTT

J: TRBJ1-1
V: TRBV10-1
size: few
D: NA
CDR3: CASSDQANTEAFF
DNA: TGCGCCAGCAGTGATCAGGCGAACACTGAAGCTTTCTTT

J: TRBJ2-4
V: TRBV28
size: NA
D: TRBD1
CDR3: CASSLQGVIAKNIQYF
DNA: TGTGCCAGCAGTTTACAGGGGGTCATTGCCAAAAACATTCAGTACTTC

J: TRBJ2-1
V: TRBV30
size: NA
D: NA
CDR3: CAWLQGSYNEQFF
DNA: TGTGCCTGGTTACAGGGTTCCTACAATGAGCAGTTCTTC

J: TRBJ1-4
V: TRBV14
size: NA
D: TRBD1
CDR3: CASSLLGQGGTNEKLFF
DNA: TGTGCCAGCAGCCTACTAGGACAGGGTGGCACTAATGAAAAACTGTTTTTT

J: TRBJ1-4
V: TRBV4-2
size: NA
D: NA
CDR3: CASSLLNSGEKLFF
DNA: TGTGCCAGCAGCCTCCTGAATAGCGGTGAAAAACTGTTTTTT

J: TRBJ1-1
V: TRBV5-5
size: few
D: NA
CDR3: CASSLGGGVPEAFF
DNA: TGTGCCAGCAGCTTGGGAGGGGGGGTCCCTGAAGCTTTCTTT

J: TRBJ1-4
V: TRBV21-1
size: NA
D: NA
CDR3: CASSKGGGTQATNEKLFF
DNA: TGTGCCAGCAGCAAAGGGGGGGGTACTCAAGCAACTAATGAAAAACTGTTTTTT

J: TRBJ2-5
V: TRBV11-2
size: NA
D: NA
CDR3: CASSLDRPETQYF
DNA: TGTGCCAGCAGCTTAGATCGTCCAGAGACCCAGTACTTC

J: TRBJ1-1
V: TRBV29-1
size: NA
D: NA
CDR3: CAGGGMNTEAFF
DNA: TGCGCTGGGGGGGGAATGAACACTGAAGCTTTCTTT

J: TRBJ1-6
V: TRBV7-3
size: once
D: NA
CDR3: CASSFYAGRDSPLHF
DNA: TGTGCCAGCAGCTTTTATGCGGGACGCGATTCACCCCTCCACTTT

J: TRBJ1-6
V: TRBV4-3
size: NA
D: NA
CDR3: CASSQERNSPLHF
DNA: TGCGCCAGCAGCCAAGAGAGGAATTCACCCCTCCACTTT